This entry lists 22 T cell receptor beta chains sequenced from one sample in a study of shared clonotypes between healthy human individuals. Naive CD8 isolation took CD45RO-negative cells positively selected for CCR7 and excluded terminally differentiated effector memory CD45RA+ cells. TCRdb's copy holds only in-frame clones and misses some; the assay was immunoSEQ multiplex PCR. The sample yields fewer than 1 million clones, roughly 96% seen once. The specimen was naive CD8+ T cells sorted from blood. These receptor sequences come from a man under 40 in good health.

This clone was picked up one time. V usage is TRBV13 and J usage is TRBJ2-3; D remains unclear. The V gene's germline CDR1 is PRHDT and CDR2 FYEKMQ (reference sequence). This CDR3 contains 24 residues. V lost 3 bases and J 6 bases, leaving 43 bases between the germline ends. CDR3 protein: CASSFFTNFKPDTGHPDTVDTQYF. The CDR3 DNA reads TGTGCCAGCAGCTTCTTTACCAACTTTAAGCCAGACACCGGCCACCCTGATACGGTGGATACGCAGTATTTT.

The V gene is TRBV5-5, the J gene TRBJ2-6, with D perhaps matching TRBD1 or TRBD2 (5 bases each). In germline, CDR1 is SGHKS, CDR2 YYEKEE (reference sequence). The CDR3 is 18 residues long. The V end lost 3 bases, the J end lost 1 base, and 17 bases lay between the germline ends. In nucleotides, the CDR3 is TGTGCCAGCAGCTATTCCCAGGGACGCAAATCTGGGGCCAACGTCCTGACTTTC. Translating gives CASSYSQGRKSGANVLTF.

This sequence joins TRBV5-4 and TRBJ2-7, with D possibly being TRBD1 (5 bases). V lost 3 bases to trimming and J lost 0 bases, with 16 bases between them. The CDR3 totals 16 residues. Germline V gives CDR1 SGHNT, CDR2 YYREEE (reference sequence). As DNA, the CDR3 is TGTGCCAGCAGCTCGCGAGGACACCTAAGCTCCTACGAGCAGTACTTC. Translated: CASSSRGHLSSYEQYF.

In nucleotides, the CDR3 is TGTGCCAGCCGGGACAGGGCTTACAATGAGCAGTTCTTC. Protein product: CASRDRAYNEQFF. This chain connects TRBV7-2 to TRBJ2-1; the match to TRBD1 covers 9 bases. Per the germline V gene, CDR1 is SGHTA and CDR2 is FQGNSA. Germline trimming cut 8 bases from V and 4 bases from J; bases unmatched to any gene: 3. The CDR3 extends over 13 amino acids.

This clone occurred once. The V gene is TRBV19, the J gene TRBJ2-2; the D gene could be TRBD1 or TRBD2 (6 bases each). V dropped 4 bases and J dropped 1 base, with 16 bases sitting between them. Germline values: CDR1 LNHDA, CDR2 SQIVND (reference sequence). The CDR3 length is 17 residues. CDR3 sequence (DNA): TGTGCCAGTAGTAACATACAGGGACTCGGGAACACCGGGGAGCTGTTTTTT. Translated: CASSNIQGLGNTGELFF. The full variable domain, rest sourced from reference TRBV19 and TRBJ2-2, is DGGITQSPKYLFRKEGQNVTLSCEQNLNHDAMYWYRQDPGQGLRLIYYSQIVNDFQKGDIAEGYSVSREKKESFPLTVTSAQKNPTAFYLCASSNIQGLGNTGELFFGEGSRLTVL.

This CDR3 reads CASSQEAPAGGLLGTEAFF. The CDR3 nucleotides read TGCGCCAGCAGCCAAGAGGCGCCGGCAGGGGGACTCTTGGGCACTGAAGCTTTCTTT. The rearrangement joins TRBV4-1 to TRBJ1-1, with TRBD1 matching over 7 bases. CDR1 is MGHRA and CDR2 is YSYEKL in the germline V gene. V shed 0 bases, J shed 4 bases, and the junction held 17 bases outside the gene matches. This CDR3 spans 19 amino acids.

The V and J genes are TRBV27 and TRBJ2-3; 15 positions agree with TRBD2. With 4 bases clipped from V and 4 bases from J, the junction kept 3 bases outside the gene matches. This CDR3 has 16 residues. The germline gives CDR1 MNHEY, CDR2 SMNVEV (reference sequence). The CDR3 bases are TGTGCCAGCAGTTCCCGGACTAGCGGGAGGGCAGATACGCAGTATTTT. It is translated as CASSSRTSGRADTQYF.

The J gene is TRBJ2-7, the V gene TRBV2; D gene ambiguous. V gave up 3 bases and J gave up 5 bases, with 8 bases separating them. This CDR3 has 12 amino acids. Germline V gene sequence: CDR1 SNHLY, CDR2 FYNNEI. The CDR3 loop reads CASSDLVDEQYF. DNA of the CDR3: TGTGCCAGCAGTGATCTGGTAGACGAGCAGTACTTC.

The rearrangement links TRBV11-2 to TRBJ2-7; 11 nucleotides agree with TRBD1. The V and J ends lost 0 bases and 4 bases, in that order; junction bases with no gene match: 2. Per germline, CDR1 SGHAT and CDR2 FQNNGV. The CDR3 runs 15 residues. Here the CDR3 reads CASSLEGTGGYEQYF. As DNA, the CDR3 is TGTGCCAGCAGCTTAGAAGGGACAGGGGGTTACGAGCAGTACTTC.

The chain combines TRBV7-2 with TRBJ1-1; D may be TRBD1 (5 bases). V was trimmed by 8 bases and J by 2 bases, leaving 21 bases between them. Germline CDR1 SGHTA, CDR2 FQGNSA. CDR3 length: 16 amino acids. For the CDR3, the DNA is TGTGCCAGCGAACCGCCCCGGGGGGGGGTAAACACTGAAGCTTTCTTT. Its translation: CASEPPRGGVNTEAFF.

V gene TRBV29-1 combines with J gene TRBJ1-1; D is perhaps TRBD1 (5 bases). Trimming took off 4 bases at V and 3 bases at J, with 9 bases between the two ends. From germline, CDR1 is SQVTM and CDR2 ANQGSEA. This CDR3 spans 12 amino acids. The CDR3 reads CSVGRGYTEAFF. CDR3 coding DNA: TGCAGCGTTGGTCGGGGGTACACTGAAGCTTTCTTT.

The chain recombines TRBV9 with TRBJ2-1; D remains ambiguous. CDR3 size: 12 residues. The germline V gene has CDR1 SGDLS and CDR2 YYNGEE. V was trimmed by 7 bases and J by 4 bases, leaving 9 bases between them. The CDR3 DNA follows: TGTGCCAGCGAATCAGGTTACAATGAGCAGTTCTTC. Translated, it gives CASESGYNEQFF.

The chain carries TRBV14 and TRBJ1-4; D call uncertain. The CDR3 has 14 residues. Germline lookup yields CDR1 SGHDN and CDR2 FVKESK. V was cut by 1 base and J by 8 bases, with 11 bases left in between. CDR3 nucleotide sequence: TGTGCCAGCAGCCAAGGAGGACGGATGGAAAAACTGTTTTTT. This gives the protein CASSQGGRMEKLFF.

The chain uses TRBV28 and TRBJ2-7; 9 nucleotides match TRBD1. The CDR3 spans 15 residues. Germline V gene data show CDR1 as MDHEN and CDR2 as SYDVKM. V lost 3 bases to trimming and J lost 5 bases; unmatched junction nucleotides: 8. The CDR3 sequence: CASSFRDRVNHEQYF. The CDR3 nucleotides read TGTGCCAGCAGTTTCCGGGACAGGGTAAACCACGAGCAGTACTTC.

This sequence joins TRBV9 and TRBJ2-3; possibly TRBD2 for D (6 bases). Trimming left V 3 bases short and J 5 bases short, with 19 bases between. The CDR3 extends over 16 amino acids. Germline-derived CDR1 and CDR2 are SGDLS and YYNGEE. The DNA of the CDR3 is TGTGCCAGCAGCGGAACCCCGGGACTCACAAGAGATACGCAGTATTTT. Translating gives CASSGTPGLTRDTQYF.

CDR3 sequence: CATHIHPGGNTGELFF. In nucleotides, the CDR3 is TGTGCCACTCATATACATCCAGGGGGCAATACCGGGGAGCTGTTTTTT. This chain links TRBV27 with TRBJ2-2; 8 bases fit TRBD1. Germline loops: CDR1 MNHEY, CDR2 SMNVEV (reference sequence). Trimming cost V 10 bases and J 5 bases; bases outside gene matches: 15. This CDR3 spans 16 amino acids.

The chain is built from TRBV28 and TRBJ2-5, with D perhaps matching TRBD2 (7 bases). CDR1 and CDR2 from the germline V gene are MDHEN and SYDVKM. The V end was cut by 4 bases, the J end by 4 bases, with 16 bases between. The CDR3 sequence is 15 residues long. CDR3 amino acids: CASSSYREGGETQYF. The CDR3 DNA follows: TGTGCCAGCAGTTCCTACAGGGAGGGAGGAGAGACCCAGTACTTC.

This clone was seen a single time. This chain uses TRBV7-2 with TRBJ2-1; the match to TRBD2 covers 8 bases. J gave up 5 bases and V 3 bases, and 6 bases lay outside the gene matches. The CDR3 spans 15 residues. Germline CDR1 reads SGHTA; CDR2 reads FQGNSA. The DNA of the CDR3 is TGTGCCAGCAGCTTTAGCGGGAACCCCCACAATGAGCAGTTCTTC. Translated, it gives CASSFSGNPHNEQFF.

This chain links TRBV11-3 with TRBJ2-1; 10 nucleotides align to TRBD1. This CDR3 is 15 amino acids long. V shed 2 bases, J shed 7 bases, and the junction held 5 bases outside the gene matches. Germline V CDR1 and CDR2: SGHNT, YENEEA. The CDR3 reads CASSLTGQGWNEQFF. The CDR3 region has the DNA TGTGCCAGCAGCTTAACGGGACAGGGGTGGAATGAGCAGTTCTTC.

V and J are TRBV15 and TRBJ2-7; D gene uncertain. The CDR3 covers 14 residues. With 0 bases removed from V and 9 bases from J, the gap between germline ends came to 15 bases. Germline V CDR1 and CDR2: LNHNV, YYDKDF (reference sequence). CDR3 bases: TGTGCCACCAGCAGAGATGATGAGCTACGAGTGCAGTACTTC. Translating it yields CATSRDDELRVQYF. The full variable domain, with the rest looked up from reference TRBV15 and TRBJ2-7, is DAMVIQNPRYQVTQFGKPVTLSCSQTLNHNVMYWYQQKSSQAPKLLFHYYDKDFNNEADTPDNFQSRRPNTSFCFLDIRSPGLGDTAMYLCATSRDDELRVQYFGPGTRLTVT.

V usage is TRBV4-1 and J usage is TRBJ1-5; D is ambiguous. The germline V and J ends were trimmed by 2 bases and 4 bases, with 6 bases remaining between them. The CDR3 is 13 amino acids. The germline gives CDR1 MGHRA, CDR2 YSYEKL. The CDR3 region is CASSQWINQPQHF. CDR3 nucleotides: TGCGCCAGCAGCCAATGGATTAATCAGCCCCAGCATTTT.

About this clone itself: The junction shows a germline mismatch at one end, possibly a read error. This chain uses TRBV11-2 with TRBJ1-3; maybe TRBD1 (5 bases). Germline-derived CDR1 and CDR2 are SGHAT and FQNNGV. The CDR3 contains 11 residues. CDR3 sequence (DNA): TGTGCCAGCAGCATACACCGGGACGGGAATTTT. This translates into CASSIHRDGNF.